This passage covers 30 T cell receptor beta chains from one sample sequenced in a study of shared clonotypes between healthy human individuals. Assay: immunoSEQ multiplex PCR; the TCRdb copy retains only in-frame clones and omits some. There are 2,500,000 or so clones in the sample; under 95% occur only once, and roughly 0.39% lies in the top ten. The sequencing sample was made of naive CD4+ T cells from PBMCs. The subset was: CD45RA+ positively selected. The receptors stem from a man between 18 and 35 years old in good health. Some clones in this sample may be carry-over from other donors' samples.

The DNA for the CDR3 is TGTGCCAGCACGGACCAGGGACAGGGGATCTACGAGCAGTACTTC. Translation gives CASTDQGQGIYEQYF. This chain connects TRBV6-6 to TRBJ2-7; 10 nucleotides match TRBD1. Germline CDR1 reads MNHNY; CDR2 reads SVGAGI (reference sequence). The CDR3 sequence is 15 residues long. After removal of 7 bases from V and 3 bases from J, the junction contained 9 bases not matched to a gene.

The gene calls are TRBV7-2 and TRBJ1-1, with TRBD1 matching 7 bases. The CDR3 is made up of 16 amino acids. Germline CDR1 and CDR2: SGHTA and FQGNSA. The trim removed 4 bases at V and 4 bases at J, leaving 12 bases unmatched. Written as DNA, the CDR3 is TGTGCCAGCAGCTCACTCCCTCAGGGGGTCGGCACTGAAGCTTTCTTT. Translation: CASSSLPQGVGTEAFF.

The CDR3 loop is CASSLFGGSEQYF. The CDR3 coding sequence is TGCGCCAGCAGCCTGTTCGGGGGGAGCGAGCAGTACTTC. This chain joins TRBV5-1 and TRBJ2-7; the match to TRBD2 covers 7 bases. Germline CDR1 SGHRS, CDR2 YFSETQ. With 4 bases clipped from V and 6 bases from J, the junction kept 7 bases outside the gene matches. This CDR3 has 13 amino acids. The full variable domain, with the rest looked up from reference TRBV5-1 and TRBJ2-7, is KAGVTQTPRYLIKTRGQQVTLSCSPISGHRSVSWYQQTPGQGLQFLFEYFSETQRNKGNFPGRFSGRQFSNSRSEMNVSTLELGDSALYLCASSLFGGSEQYFGPGTRLTVT.

The V call is TRBV20-1, the J call TRBJ2-1; D remains unclear. The germline gives CDR1 DFQATT, CDR2 SNEGSKA (reference sequence). The CDR3 runs to 11 residues. The V gene lost 5 bases and the J gene lost 10 bases, with 12 bases spanning the gap. Here the CDR3 DNA reads TGCAGTGCTCCAAAAGGGTGGGAGCAGTTCTTC. Translation gives CSAPKGWEQFF.

This rearrangement joins TRBV29-1 to TRBJ2-1; D is ambiguous. The CDR3 runs to 15 residues. Per germline, CDR1 SQVTM and CDR2 ANQGSEA. The V end lost 6 bases, the J end lost 4 bases, and 19 bases lay between the germline ends. Here the CDR3 reads CSVTRRVVTYNEQFF. The CDR3 DNA sequence: TGCAGCGTCACCCGTCGAGTAGTTACGTACAATGAGCAGTTCTTC.

The chain links TRBV4-1 to TRBJ2-1, with D perhaps TRBD1 or TRBD2 (5 bases each). The CDR3 sequence is 16 residues long. The germline V gene has CDR1 MGHRA and CDR2 YSYEKL. The V end lost 6 bases, the J end lost 4 bases, and 19 bases lay between the germline ends. CDR3 loop: CASSKGAPGLYNEQFF. For the CDR3, the DNA is TGCGCCAGCAGTAAAGGGGCCCCTGGACTGTACAATGAGCAGTTCTTC.

This chain uses TRBV11-2 with TRBJ1-2; TRBD1 matches at 9 bases. The CDR3 loop spans 14 amino acids. J was trimmed by 8 bases and V by 5 bases; bases with no gene match: 9. CDR1 is SGHAT, CDR2 FQNNGV, per germline. The CDR3 reads CASSPTGGRLGYTF. The CDR3 bases are TGTGCCAGCAGCCCGACAGGGGGAAGGTTGGGCTACACCTTC.

Concerning this clone: This CDR3 is also generated by other DNA sequences in the sample. This chain uses TRBV6-5 with TRBJ2-7; D may match TRBD1 or TRBD2 (6 bases each). Germline CDR1 is MNHEY and CDR2 is SVGAGI. Trimming took off 0 bases at V and 2 bases at J, with 11 bases between the two ends. CDR3 size: 15 residues. CDR3 region: CASSYSGGRPYEQYF. For the CDR3, the DNA is TGTGCCAGCAGTTACTCTGGGGGGCGCCCCTACGAGCAGTACTTC.

Points on this clone: Other DNA sequences within the sample encode an identical CDR3. This chain links TRBV4-1 with TRBJ1-4; D is unresolved. This CDR3 contains 11 residues. From germline, CDR1 is MGHRA and CDR2 YSYEKL. Trimming took 4 bases from V and 8 from J, leaving 5 bases between them. The CDR3 is CASSLREKLFF. In DNA, the CDR3 is TGCGCCAGCAGCCTTAGAGAAAAACTGTTTTTT.

The chain employs TRBV14 and TRBJ2-1; 7 bases map to TRBD1. This CDR3 is built from 14 residues. The ends lost 1 base at V and 9 bases at J; junction bases unmatched: 6. Looked up from germline, CDR1 is SGHDN and CDR2 is FVKESK. The CDR3 DNA is TGTGCCAGCAGCCAAGGAATAGGGGGCGGTGAGCAGTTCTTC. This gives the protein CASSQGIGGGEQFF.

The chain is built from TRBV28 and TRBJ2-2; no clear D. V was pared by 6 bases and J by 1 base, with 12 bases between. The CDR3 spans 15 residues. Germline V lookup: CDR1 MDHEN, CDR2 SYDVKM. This CDR3 reads CASRPPLRNTGELFF. CDR3 nucleotides: TGTGCCAGCAGACCTCCCCTAAGGAACACCGGGGAGCTGTTTTTT.

This sequence joins TRBV29-1 and TRBJ2-2, with 10 bases fitting TRBD2. Germline V gene lookup returns CDR1 SQVTM and CDR2 ANQGSEA. The trim removed 4 bases at V and 5 bases at J, leaving 1 base unmatched. CDR3 size: 13 residues. The CDR3 DNA follows: TGCAGCGTTGGTAGCGGGAGGACCGGGGAGCTGTTTTTT. Amino acids: CSVGSGRTGELFF.

This clone has just one count. CDR3 loop: CATSRDSGRALGELFF. The CDR3 DNA reads as TGTGCCACCAGCAGAGATAGCGGGAGGGCCCTCGGGGAGCTGTTTTTT. The gene calls are TRBV15 and TRBJ2-2, with 11 positions matching TRBD2. Unmatched junction bases numbered 4, after V lost 0 bases and J lost 7 bases. CDR1 and CDR2 (germline): LNHNV, YYDKDF (reference sequence). This CDR3 has 16 residues.

V gene TRBV18 combines with J gene TRBJ2-7; 7 bases align to TRBD2. The CDR3 has 16 amino acids. The V gene's germline CDR1 is KGHSH and CDR2 LQKENI. V was pared by 3 bases and J by 0 bases, with 8 bases of the junction left unmatched. CDR3 coding DNA: TGTGCCAGCTCACCTCTCCTCCTAGCGGCCTCCTACGAGCAGTACTTC. Its protein is CASSPLLLAASYEQYF.

This chain links TRBV7-2 with TRBJ2-1, with 9 bases matching TRBD2. The CDR3 has 16 amino acids. CDR1 SGHTA and CDR2 FQGNSA come from the germline V gene. Germline trimming cut 3 bases from V and 6 bases from J; bases unmatched to any gene: 9. The CDR3 DNA is TGTGCCAGCAGCTTTTTAGGACTAGCGACCTCCAATGAGCAGTTCTTC. It specifies CASSFLGLATSNEQFF. Combining the CDR3 with reference TRBV7-2 and TRBJ2-1 gives the whole variable domain GAGVSQSPSNKVTEKGKDVELRCDPISGHTALYWYRQSLGQGLEFLIYFQGNSAPDKSGLPSDRFSAERTGGSVSTLTIQRTQQEDSAVYLCASSFLGLATSNEQFFGPGTRLTVL.

The V call is TRBV11-2, the J call TRBJ2-7; a possible D gene is TRBD2 (7 bases). Trimming pared 8 bases from V and 2 bases from J, leaving 16 bases between. Germline CDR1 is SGHAT and CDR2 is FQNNGV. The CDR3 is made up of 14 amino acids. CDR3 bases: TGTGCCAGCCGACGAGCGCGGGGGCCCTACGAGCAGTACTTC. As protein: CASRRARGPYEQYF.

This clone was seen only once. The rearrangement uses TRBV18 and TRBJ2-2; D ambiguous. Trimming took off 2 bases at V and 4 bases at J, with 11 bases between the two ends. Germline V gene lookup returns CDR1 KGHSH and CDR2 LQKENI. The CDR3 is 15 amino acids. For the CDR3, the DNA is TGTGCCAGCTCACCAACGAGCTCGGGCACCGGGGAGCTGTTTTTT. Amino acid sequence: CASSPTSSGTGELFF.

V usage is TRBV5-1 and J usage is TRBJ2-1, with 8 nucleotides matching TRBD1. Germline CDR1 reads SGHRS; CDR2 reads YFSETQ. The CDR3 covers 15 residues. The V gene end was trimmed by 2 bases and the J gene end by 8 bases; junction bases not matched to a gene: 9. The CDR3 DNA sequence: TGCGCCAGCAGCTTTTCGAGCAGGGGGCTGGATGAGCAGTTCTTC. This gives the protein CASSFSSRGLDEQFF.

The chain joins TRBV18 to TRBJ2-1; a weak D match, TRBD1 (5 bases). The germline V gene encodes CDR1 KGHSH and CDR2 LQKENI. V lost 0 bases and J 12 bases, leaving 12 bases between the germline ends. The CDR3 is made up of 13 amino acids. CDR3 amino acids: CASSPPGVPRQFF. In DNA form, the CDR3 reads TGTGCCAGCTCACCACCAGGGGTCCCCAGGCAGTTCTTC.

CDR3 loop: CASSSGEIPVGYTF. The CDR3 nucleotides read TGCGCCAGCAGTTCCGGTGAGATACCTGTCGGCTACACCTTC. The V and J genes are TRBV5-1 and TRBJ1-2; D is unclear. Germline V gene data show CDR1 as SGHRS and CDR2 as YFSETQ. Trimming left V 5 bases short and J 8 bases short, with 19 bases between. The CDR3 consists of 14 residues.

V gene TRBV28 combines with J gene TRBJ1-4; D unresolved. CDR3 size: 16 residues. Germline loops: CDR1 MDHEN, CDR2 SYDVKM. V dropped 6 bases and J dropped 0 bases, with 14 bases sitting between them. CDR3 DNA sequence: TGTGCCAGCAGAAGTTCAACGGCGGCAACTAATGAAAAACTGTTTTTT. This gives the protein CASRSSTAATNEKLFF.

The CDR3 sequence: CASRRAGTRTYEQYF. As DNA, the CDR3 is TGTGCCAGCAGGAGGGCCGGGACAAGAACCTACGAGCAGTACTTC. The gene calls are TRBV5-5 and TRBJ2-7; possibly TRBD1 for D (6 bases). The CDR3 covers 15 residues. V was pared by 5 bases and J by 2 bases, with 17 bases between. The germline gives CDR1 SGHKS, CDR2 YYEKEE (reference sequence).

The V and J genes are TRBV7-9 and TRBJ1-5; D is perhaps TRBD1 (6 bases). The CDR3 is 15 residues long. The germline V gene has CDR1 SEHNR and CDR2 FQNEAQ (reference sequence). V lost 2 bases, J lost 7 bases, and 15 bases lay in between. Written as DNA, the CDR3 is TGTGCCAGCAGCTTAACCACGGGGGCCCACCAGCCCCAGCATTTT. The encoded protein is CASSLTTGAHQPQHF.

V is TRBV20-1 and J is TRBJ2-7; D is unresolved. The length of the CDR3 is 11 residues. Germline V gene sequence: CDR1 DFQATT, CDR2 SNEGSKA (reference sequence). Trimming shortened V by 0 bases and J by 10 bases, and 10 bases separated the two germline ends. Here the CDR3 reads CSARDLPKQYF. The CDR3 DNA sequence: TGCAGTGCTAGAGATCTACCGAAACAGTACTTC.

The chain combines TRBV5-1 with TRBJ2-3, with a weak D call TRBD2 (6 bases). The V gene lost 5 bases and the J gene lost 0 bases, with 13 bases spanning the gap. Germline V gene lookup returns CDR1 SGHRS and CDR2 YFSETQ. The CDR3 consists of 15 residues. The CDR3 bases are TGCGCCAGCAGGCGGGACTCCTCGAGCACAGATACGCAGTATTTT. Translated: CASRRDSSSTDTQYF.

About this clone itself: In the same sample, other DNA sequences code for this CDR3. The chain employs TRBV28 and TRBJ1-5; D might be TRBD1 (6 bases). V gave up 0 bases and J gave up 4 bases, with 13 bases separating them. CDR1 and CDR2 (germline): MDHEN, SYDVKM. The CDR3 spans 16 residues. CDR3 sequence (DNA): TGTGCCAGCAGTTTATGGGGTGGAGGGGGGAATCAGCCCCAGCATTTT. It encodes CASSLWGGGGNQPQHF. Complete variable domain (other parts from reference TRBV28 and TRBJ1-5): DVKVTQSSRYLVKRTGEKVFLECVQDMDHENMFWYRQDPGLGLRLIYFSYDVKMKEKGDIPEGYSVSREKKERFSLILESASTNQTSMYLCASSLWGGGGNQPQHFGDGTRLSIL.

This chain uses TRBV5-1 with TRBJ2-1, with 8 bases lining up with TRBD2. The J segment lost 6 bases and the V segment lost 0 bases, leaving 8 bases of the junction unmatched. Germline-derived CDR1 and CDR2 are SGHRS and YFSETQ. The CDR3 covers 16 residues. CDR3 amino acids: CASSLAEAGVANEQFF. In DNA, the CDR3 is TGCGCCAGCAGCTTGGCCGAAGCGGGAGTCGCCAATGAGCAGTTCTTC. Based on the CDR3 plus reference TRBV5-1 and TRBJ2-1, the full variable domain is KAGVTQTPRYLIKTRGQQVTLSCSPISGHRSVSWYQQTPGQGLQFLFEYFSETQRNKGNFPGRFSGRQFSNSRSEMNVSTLELGDSALYLCASSLAEAGVANEQFFGPGTRLTVL.

The sample holds one count of this clone. The V gene is TRBV11-2, the J gene TRBJ1-4; 8 bases align to TRBD1. In germline, CDR1 is SGHAT, CDR2 FQNNGV. The CDR3 sequence is 14 residues long. With 5 bases clipped from V and 8 bases from J, the junction kept 7 bases outside the gene matches. The CDR3, as DNA: TGTGCCAGCAGCCCCCGGACAGGGACCGAAAAACTGTTTTTT. Amino acids: CASSPRTGTEKLFF.

Worth noting for this clone: The same CDR3 can be traced to other DNA sequences in this sample. The genes are TRBV18 and TRBJ2-3; 9 bases align to TRBD1. CDR1 KGHSH and CDR2 LQKENI come from the germline V gene. The CDR3 sequence is 14 residues long. Trimming at V came to 3 bases and at J to 5 bases, leaving 3 bases not matched to a gene. The CDR3, as DNA: TGTGCCAGCTCACCTCGGACAGGGGAAGATACGCAGTATTTT. It encodes CASSPRTGEDTQYF.

The chain uses TRBV12-1 and TRBJ2-4; whether TRBD2, the table's D call, matches the DNA was not checked. TRBV12-1 is annotated as a pseudogene. CDR3 length equals 16 residues. CDR3 sequence: CASSSRARVAKNIQYF. CDR3 nucleotide sequence: TGTGCCAGCAGCTCGCGTGCACGGGTAGCCAAAAACATTCAGTACTTC.